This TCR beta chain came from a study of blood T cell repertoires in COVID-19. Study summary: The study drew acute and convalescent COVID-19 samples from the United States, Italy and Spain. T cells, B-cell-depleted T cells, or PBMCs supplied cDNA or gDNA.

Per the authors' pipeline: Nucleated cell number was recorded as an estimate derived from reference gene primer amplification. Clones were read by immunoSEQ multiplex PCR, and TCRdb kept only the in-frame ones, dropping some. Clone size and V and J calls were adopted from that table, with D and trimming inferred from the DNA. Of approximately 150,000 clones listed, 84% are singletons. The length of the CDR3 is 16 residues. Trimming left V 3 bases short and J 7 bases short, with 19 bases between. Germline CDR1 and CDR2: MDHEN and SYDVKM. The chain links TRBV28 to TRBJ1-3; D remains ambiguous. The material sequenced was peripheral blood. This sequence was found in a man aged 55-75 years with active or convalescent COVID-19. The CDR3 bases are TGTGCCAGCAGTTTGCCGGGTTCCCGCCTCGGCAACACCATATATTTT. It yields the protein CASSLPGSRLGNTIYF. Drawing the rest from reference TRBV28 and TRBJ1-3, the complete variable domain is DVKVTQSSRYLVKRTGEKVFLECVQDMDHENMFWYRQDPGLGLRLIYFSYDVKMKEKGDIPEGYSVSREKKERFSLILESASTNQTSMYLCASSLPGSRLGNTIYFGEGSWLTVV.